This TCR beta chain was identified in a study of CD8+ T cells in alopecia areata. About the research overall: Treated patients were dosed with oral tofacitinib, taking 5 to 10 mg twice daily. Patients given treatment had severity scored by the percentage of scalp area affected. Overall study findings and caveats: Tofacitinib significantly brought down scalp clonality and expanded CD8+ clones among top 100.

RNA extraction was followed by reverse transcription into cDNA, which acted as the sequencing template. Profiling relied on immunoSEQ multiplex PCR, and the TCRdb table lists in-frame clones only, not all of them. The table records more than 150,000 clones, 40% to 65% of them present only once. The treatment denotes: oral pan-JAK inhibitor, 5-10 mg twice daily. Researchers took lesional scalp punch biopsies and peripheral blood from people who were alopecia areata patients. The J segment lost 4 bases and the V segment lost 4 bases, leaving 9 bases of the junction unmatched. This CDR3 region has 15 residues. Germline values: CDR1 SGDLS, CDR2 YYNGEE. On this clone itself: Antigen: not known.

The chain carries TRBV9 and TRBJ1-1; 8 bases align to TRBD1. Sequenced here: CD8+ T cells sorted from blood, sampled around week 54, from a patient treated with tofacitinib. The sequence came from a human donor with alopecia areata. CDR3 coding DNA: TGTGCCAGCAGCCTCGGACAGGGTTCGGGCACTGAAGCTTTCTTT. It is translated as CASSLGQGSGTEAFF. Filled out from reference TRBV9 and TRBJ1-1, the complete variable domain reads DSGVTQTPKHLITATGQRVTLRCSPRSGDLSVYWYQQSLDQGLQFLIQYYNGEERAKGNILERFSAQQFPDLHSELNLSSLELGDSALYFCASSLGQGSGTEAFFGQGTRLTVV.